This entry lists 20 T cell receptor beta chains sequenced from one sample in a study of T cell clonotyping in hematopoietic cell transplantation. Clones were read by immunoSEQ multiplex PCR, and TCRdb kept only the in-frame ones, dropping some. The sample includes some 5,000 clones, roughly 86% seen only once; the top ten take less than 30%. Sequenced here: peripheral blood mononuclear cells, sampled 100 days after allogeneic stem cell transplant. These receptors were taken from a male patient aged 70-85 years who had an allogeneic stem cell transplant from an unrelated donor, so T cells may come from the graft donor. Some clones in this sample may be carry-over from other donors' samples.

The chain uses TRBV30 and TRBJ2-7; unclear D gene. The CDR3 runs to 10 residues. V lost 3 bases, J lost 4 bases, and 4 bases lay in between. The germline CDR1 and CDR2 sequences are GTSNPN and SVGIG (reference sequence). The CDR3 spells CAWRAYEQYF. As DNA, the CDR3 is TGTGCCTGGAGGGCGTACGAGCAGTACTTC. Full variable domain (remainder filled in from reference TRBV30 and TRBJ2-7): SQTIHQWPATLVQPVGSPLSLECTVEGTSNPNLYWYRQAAGRGLQLLFYSVGIGQISSEVPQNLSASRPQDRQFILSSKKLLLSDSGFYLCAWRAYEQYFGPGTRLTVT.

This sequence joins TRBV2 and TRBJ2-5, with D tentatively TRBD1 (6 bases). Trimming removed 5 bases from V and 5 bases from J, with 18 bases in between. This CDR3 comprises 15 residues. Germline CDR1 and CDR2: SNHLY and FYNNEI. This CDR3 reads CASSPGHGTRETQYF. CDR3 nucleotides: TGTGCCAGCAGTCCGGGACACGGGACGAGGGAGACCCAGTACTTC.

In DNA, the CDR3 is TGTGCCAGCAGCTTAAGGGGGGCATGGAGCAATCAGCCCCAGCATTTT. Residues: CASSLRGAWSNQPQHF. J is TRBJ1-5 and V is TRBV5-6, with D perhaps TRBD1 (6 bases). Trimming took off 2 bases at V and 1 base at J, with 13 bases between the two ends. The V gene's germline CDR1 is SGHDT and CDR2 YYEEEE. The CDR3 sequence is 16 residues long.

In DNA, the CDR3 is TGTGCCAGCAGCCTAACTTACTATGGCTACACCTTC. Translating it yields CASSLTYYGYTF. The gene calls are TRBV5-6 and TRBJ1-2; D is unresolved. The CDR3 totals 12 residues. Per germline, CDR1 SGHDT and CDR2 YYEEEE. Trimming removed 4 bases from V and 3 bases from J, with 7 bases in between.

J is TRBJ2-7 and V is TRBV6-5, with TRBD2 matching over 9 bases. Germline CDR1 and CDR2: MNHEY and SVGAGI. V was pared by 0 bases and J by 3 bases, with 6 bases of the junction left unmatched. This CDR3 is 16 amino acids long. The DNA of the CDR3 is TGTGCCAGCAGTTACTCGCTGCCAGCGGGAGGCTACGAGCAGTACTTC. Translated: CASSYSLPAGGYEQYF.

The chain joins TRBV7-2 to TRBJ1-5; 11 nucleotides align to TRBD1. This CDR3 spans 15 amino acids. The V gene end was trimmed by 3 bases and the J gene end by 5 bases; junction bases not matched to a gene: 3. The germline V gene has CDR1 SGHTA and CDR2 FQGNSA. The CDR3 spells CASSFPGQGDQPQHF. CDR3 DNA sequence: TGTGCCAGCAGCTTCCCGGGACAGGGGGATCAGCCCCAGCATTTT.

The CDR3 spells CASADQGTNYGYTF. The CDR3 nucleotides read TGCGCCAGCGCAGACCAGGGGACTAACTATGGCTACACCTTC. The V and J genes are TRBV5-1 and TRBJ1-2; D is possibly TRBD1 (6 bases). CDR1 is SGHRS and CDR2 is YFSETQ in the germline V gene. Trimming stripped 7 bases from V and 0 bases from J, with 13 bases between. There are 14 residues in the CDR3.

The genes are TRBV27 and TRBJ1-1; D unclear. The V gene lost 5 bases and the J gene lost 0 bases, with 13 bases spanning the gap. Germline CDR1 and CDR2: MNHEY and SMNVEV (reference sequence). The CDR3 length is 15 residues. Written as DNA, the CDR3 is TGTGCCAGCAGTCAAAGTCACAATATGAACACTGAAGCTTTCTTT. Its protein product is CASSQSHNMNTEAFF.

This chain connects TRBV4-1 to TRBJ1-2; 10 nucleotides match TRBD1. The trim removed 4 bases at V and 7 bases at J, leaving 9 bases unmatched. In germline, CDR1 is MGHRA, CDR2 YSYEKL. The CDR3 is made up of 15 amino acids. The CDR3 coding sequence is TGCGCCAGCAGCCCGACCCAGGGGACAGGGGTTGGCTACACCTTC. It translates to CASSPTQGTGVGYTF.

This chain joins TRBV10-3 and TRBJ2-7; D gene unclear. In germline, CDR1 is ENHRY, CDR2 SYGVKD. The CDR3 covers 14 residues. Trimming took off 7 bases at V and 0 bases at J, with 13 bases between the two ends. DNA for the CDR3: TGTGCCATCACCGAAGACCTGAGCTCCTACGAGCAGTACTTC. Protein product: CAITEDLSSYEQYF.

This clone was detected only once. J is TRBJ1-1 and V is TRBV18, with D perhaps TRBD1 (6 bases). CDR1 and CDR2 from the germline V gene are KGHSH and LQKENI. This CDR3 spans 13 amino acids. The ends were cut back, 6 bases at V and 1 base at J, with 9 bases in the middle. The CDR3 DNA sequence: TGTGCCAGCTCCGAACAGGGGAACACTGAAGCTTTCTTT. Translated: CASSEQGNTEAFF.

This chain links TRBV6-4 with TRBJ2-6; possible D gene TRBD1, 6 bases. The CDR3 is made up of 16 amino acids. Deletions cut 3 bases from V and 1 base from J, with 10 bases between. CDR1 is MRHNA, CDR2 SNTAGT, per germline. CDR3 loop: CASSDTTGSGANVLTF. The CDR3 bases are TGTGCCAGCAGTGATACAACAGGGTCTGGGGCCAACGTCCTGACTTTC.

DNA for the CDR3: TGTGCCAGTAGTATGGGGCTGAACTCCTACAATGAGCAGTTCTTC. Protein sequence: CASSMGLNSYNEQFF. This chain connects TRBV19 to TRBJ2-1, with D tentatively TRBD1 (5 bases). CDR1 is LNHDA, CDR2 SQIVND, per germline (reference sequence). V was pared by 3 bases and J by 0 bases, with 9 bases between. This CDR3 has 15 residues.

The chain employs TRBV7-2 and TRBJ2-7, with D unclear. CDR1 and CDR2 (germline): SGHTA, FQGNSA. The CDR3 covers 11 residues. The V gene lost 5 bases and the J gene lost 3 bases, with 5 bases spanning the gap. The CDR3 loop is CASSRIYEQYF. DNA for the CDR3: TGTGCCAGCAGCCGGATCTACGAGCAGTACTTC.

The chain uses TRBV11-3 and TRBJ2-2; 11 nucleotides align to TRBD2. Germline-derived CDR1 and CDR2 are SGHNT and YENEEA. The V gene end was trimmed by 2 bases and the J gene end by 5 bases; junction bases not matched to a gene: 7. The CDR3 extends over 17 amino acids. The CDR3 here is CASSLSSSGRKTGELFF. As DNA, the CDR3 is TGTGCCAGCAGCTTAAGCTCTAGCGGGAGGAAGACCGGGGAGCTGTTTTTT. The full variable domain, completed using reference TRBV11-3 and TRBJ2-2, is EAGVVQSPRYKIIEKKQPVAFWCNPISGHNTLYWYLQNLGQGPELLIRYENEEAVDDSQLPKDRFSAERLKGVDSTLKIQPAELGDSAVYLCASSLSSSGRKTGELFFGEGSRLTVL.

This sequence joins TRBV30 and TRBJ1-4; 7 positions match TRBD1. CDR1 and CDR2 (germline): GTSNPN, SVGIG (reference sequence). V gave up 1 base and J gave up 4 bases; unmatched junction bases: 9. The CDR3 has 16 residues. CDR3 region: CAWSAYQGEVNEKLFF. In nucleotides, the CDR3 is TGTGCCTGGAGTGCGTACCAGGGGGAGGTTAATGAAAAACTGTTTTTT.

The sample holds one count of this clone. This rearrangement joins TRBV7-2 to TRBJ1-2; 9 bases are a match to TRBD1. The V segment lost 5 bases and the J segment 4 bases; nucleotides outside the gene matches: 8. The CDR3 consists of 15 residues. The germline V gene has CDR1 SGHTA and CDR2 FQGNSA. The CDR3 region is CASSLQQGAFYGYTF. The CDR3 DNA reads TGTGCCAGCAGCCTCCAACAGGGGGCTTTCTATGGCTACACCTTC. Drawing the rest from reference TRBV7-2 and TRBJ1-2, the complete variable domain is GAGVSQSPSNKVTEKGKDVELRCDPISGHTALYWYRQSLGQGLEFLIYFQGNSAPDKSGLPSDRFSAERTGGSVSTLTIQRTQQEDSAVYLCASSLQQGAFYGYTFGSGTRLTVV.

The CDR3 nucleotides are TGTGCCAGCAGCTCGAACGGGAGATGGGAGACCCAGTACTTC. Its translation: CASSSNGRWETQYF. This chain links TRBV5-6 with TRBJ2-5; D possibly corresponds to TRBD2 (6 bases). Germline-derived CDR1 and CDR2 are SGHDT and YYEEEE. The germline V and J ends were trimmed by 3 bases and 5 bases, with 14 bases remaining between them. The CDR3 consists of 14 residues. The full variable domain, completed using reference TRBV5-6 and TRBJ2-5, is DAGVTQSPTHLIKTRGQQVTLRCSPKSGHDTVSWYQQALGQGPQFIFQYYEEEERQRGNFPDRFSGHQFPNYSSELNVNALLLGDSALYLCASSSNGRWETQYFGPGTRLLVL.

V usage is TRBV7-2 and J usage is TRBJ2-3; TRBD2 might be the D (5 bases). V lost 4 bases and J 1 base, leaving 9 bases between the germline ends. The V gene's germline CDR1 is SGHTA and CDR2 FQGNSA. The CDR3 contains 14 residues. The CDR3 coding sequence is TGTGCCAGCAGCTCCACAGCGGGCACAGATACGCAGTATTTT. It specifies CASSSTAGTDTQYF.

Written as DNA, the CDR3 is TGTGCCAGCAGCTTGGGGACTAGCGGGGCTAGCAATGAGCAGTTCTTC. It codes for CASSLGTSGASNEQFF. V and J are TRBV5-6 and TRBJ2-1; 12 bases map to TRBD2. The junction had 4 bases not matched to a gene; V was cut back by 0 bases and J by 6 bases. CDR1 and CDR2 (germline): SGHDT, YYEEEE. The CDR3 runs to 16 residues.